The 3 T cell receptor beta chains reported below all come from one sample, sequenced in a study of CD8 T cells in ankylosing spondylitis. MiXCR, run by TCRdb on the 5' RACE reads, gives a single entry per CDR3 protein. The sample yields around 130,000 distinct CDR3 sequences, about an eighth seen once. Sequencing was done on a sample of blood, either unsorted or a sorted T cell fraction (not recorded which). The receptors stem from a female donor with ankylosing spondylitis or in good health (not recorded which).

This clonotype was seen repeatedly, ten times or more. The rearrangement joins TRBV20-1 to TRBJ2-3, with D perhaps TRBD1 (5 bases). The germline CDR1 and CDR2 sequences are DFQATT and SNEGSKA (reference sequence). With 5 bases removed from V and 0 bases from J, the gap between germline ends came to 12 bases. The CDR3 totals 14 residues. CDR3 residues: CSASRAGSTDTQYF. The CDR3 DNA follows: TGCAGTGCTTCCCGGGCAGGGAGCACAGATACGCAGTATTTT.

This clonotype appeared many times. CDR3 sequence: CSARDGASGFGETQYF. DNA for the CDR3: TGCAGTGCTAGAGATGGGGCTAGCGGGTTCGGGGAGACCCAGTACTTC. The V gene is TRBV20-1, the J gene TRBJ2-5, with 8 bases matching TRBD2. The germline gives CDR1 DFQATT, CDR2 SNEGSKA (reference sequence). The trim removed 0 bases at V and 5 bases at J, leaving 11 bases unmatched. The CDR3 loop spans 16 amino acids.

This clonotype was detected ten times or more. This sequence joins TRBV12-3 or TRBV12-4 and TRBJ2-5; no firm D call. The CDR3 is made up of 11 amino acids. The ends were cut back, 2 bases at V and 5 bases at J, with 3 bases in the middle. CDR3 bases: TGTGCCAGCAGTTTAACGGAGACCCAGTACTTC. This sequence encodes CASSLTETQYF.